This T cell receptor gamma chain was retrieved from a study of γδ T cells in repeated Plasmodium falciparum infection (dated by TCRdb to 2020 to 2022). Some background on the complete study: The natural-infection arm enrolled Malian children exposed to intense seasonal malaria transmission, compared against age and gender matched Australian children. Four controlled human malaria infections were administered to about five malaria-naive U.S. adults over 644 days by bites from P. falciparum NF54-infected Anopheles stephensi mosquitoes. Samples from controlled-infection subjects were taken at baseline, just before selected infections, and 21 days after each infection. Malian gammadelta TCR repertoires were analysed cross-sectionally during no-transmission periods and longitudinally across acute febrile malaria episodes. The study examined how repeated Plasmodium falciparum infection shapes the human gammadelta T cell repertoire, using natural infection in Mali and controlled human malaria infection. Findings and caveats that apply to the study as a whole: Compared with Australian children, Malian children appeared to have Vdelta2-negative gammadelta TCR repertoires that were more clonally expanded, less diverse and less shared. Generalizability was limited because the Malian cohort was drawn from a small rural village of predominantly one ethnic group. Vgamma9/Vdelta2+ TCR repertoires kept a highly stable polyclonal repertoire across time and infection, and many TCRgamma sequences overlapped between individuals. The controlled-infection cohort was small, limiting analysis of inter-individual variability in gammadelta T cell responses. In Vdelta2-negative, largely Vdelta1+, gammadelta TCR repertoires, repeated controlled infections appeared to drive waves of new clonotype selection.

Vgamma9/Vdelta2+ and Vdelta2-negative gammadelta T cell populations were flow-sorted from peripheral blood mononuclear cells for bulk TCR repertoire analysis. The CDR3 contains 17 residues, cysteine and phenylalanine counted. The retained sequence is limited to the CDR3, 51 bases, with the frame set at the first base. According to the germline V gene (reference sequence), CDR1 reads GITISATS and CDR2 reads ISYDGTV. V loses 2 bases at its end and J loses 10 bases; junction bases beyond the gene matches: 11. There are a few counts of this clone. Its antigen is unknown. The TCRdb protein comes from a much larger clone and disagrees with this DNA's translation at residue 6, likely due to a read error; the protein given here is derived from the DNA. Receptor amplification or capture employed multiplex PCR. Sequencing used an Illumina MiSeq. From each sorted gammadelta T cell sample, both TCR gamma (TRG) and TCR delta (TRD) chains were sequenced. The authors processed their data as follows. The repertoire analyses drew on clonotype tree plots, the accumulated frequency of the top 20 clonotypes, and diversity index (DI) and D75 metrics. With CATT, TCRdb called clones again from the public reads; duplicate DNA rows were later joined. In this record, the V and J calls reflect TCRdb's handling and not the investigators' own analysis. This sample gives about 30,000 gamma-chain clones in total; 1.4% to 1.5% of them show up just once. Of the sample, approximately 20% is held by the ten largest clones.

Recombination linked TRGV9 to TRGJP. As TCRdb names no J gene, one was assigned here on the basis of a DNA match to germline. This TCR derives from a pool of human donors (malaria-infected and uninfected, not separated). What was sequenced was gamma-delta T cells from blood. The nucleotide sequence reads as follows: TGTGCCTTGTGGGAGGCGCGGGGGCAATTGGGCAAAAAAATCAAGGTATTT. This is translated as CALWEARGQLGKKIKVF.